The 29 T cell receptor beta chains reported below all come from one sample, sequenced in a study of read filtering for tumor transcriptome and immune sequencing. From about 400 ng of RNA, a library with molecular barcoded alpha/delta and beta/gamma adaptors was made. One entry per CDR3 protein results from TCRdb running MiXCR on the reads. The sample has over 40,000 distinct CDR3 sequences, approximately 12% seen once; the top ten hold more than 12%. The sequencing sample was made of a population of CD138-negative cells sorted from bone marrow. These receptors all stem from a donor at least 40 years old with multiple myeloma.

This clonotype showed up many times. The chain is built from TRBV6-5 and TRBJ2-1; TRBD2 aligns across 10 bases. V trimming: 5 bases; J trimming: 0 bases; junction bases outside the gene matches: 13. This CDR3 comprises 19 residues. Germline lookup yields CDR1 MNHEY and CDR2 SVGAGI. The CDR3 loop reads CASSTVRLAGLLSYNEQFF. DNA for the CDR3: TGTGCCAGCAGTACTGTGAGACTAGCGGGCCTCCTCTCCTACAATGAGCAGTTCTTC.

This clonotype occurred many times. The chain couples TRBV7-2 to TRBJ2-3; possibly TRBD2 for D (5 bases). The ends were cut back, 3 bases at V and 8 bases at J, with 15 bases in the middle. CDR3 length equals 14 residues. Germline V gene data show CDR1 as SGHTA and CDR2 as FQGNSA. This CDR3 reads CASSFGRGYPTQYF. CDR3 nucleotide sequence: TGTGCCAGCAGCTTCGGCCGAGGGTACCCTACGCAGTATTTT.

There are many counts of this clonotype. The gene calls are TRBV3-1 and TRBJ2-1, with a weak D call TRBD2 (6 bases). CDR3 size: 16 residues. Per the germline V gene, CDR1 is LGHDT and CDR2 is YNNKEL (reference sequence). Deletions cut 4 bases from V and 3 bases from J, with 16 bases between. CDR3 DNA: TGTGCCAGCAGCCTCCGAAGACAGACTAGCTACAATGAGCAGTTCTTC. This gives the protein CASSLRRQTSYNEQFF.

As regards this clonotype: Only one base separates this from a far larger clonotype, so it likely reflects a read error. J is TRBJ1-4 and V is TRBV19; TRBD2 is a possible D gene (5 bases). Matching the DNA end better, TRBJ2-3 makes the J call doubtful. CDR1 and CDR2 from the germline V gene are LNHDA and SQIVND (reference sequence). The length of the CDR3 is 14 residues. CDR3 residues: CASSIGGVRDSQYF. The CDR3 nucleotides read TGTGCCAGTAGTATAGGAGGAGTTCGGGATTCGCAGTATTTT.

This clonotype was recorded many times. CDR3 residues: CASSPPVPDTEAFF. In nucleotides, the CDR3 is TGTGCCAGCTCACCACCAGTCCCTGACACTGAAGCTTTCTTT. This sequence joins TRBV18 and TRBJ1-1; D uncertain. From germline, CDR1 is KGHSH and CDR2 LQKENI. The CDR3 sequence is 14 residues long. V lost 0 bases and J lost 3, with 8 bases in between.

This clonotype occurred many times. CDR3 region: CASSKARGRGNEQFF. The CDR3 DNA reads TGTGCCAGCAGCAAAGCTCGCGGGAGAGGCAATGAGCAGTTCTTC. V gene TRBV21-1 combines with J gene TRBJ2-1; the D call TRBD2 from the table was never checked on the DNA. TRBV21-1 is designated a pseudogene. The CDR3 has 15 residues.

This clonotype was observed many times. The chain employs TRBV18 and TRBJ2-5, with no clear D. Looked up from germline, CDR1 is KGHSH and CDR2 is LQKENI. Trimming removed 0 bases at V and 4 bases at J, with 9 bases between. This CDR3 spans 14 amino acids. The DNA for the CDR3 is TGTGCCAGCTCACCACCTTACTCAACAGAGACCCAGTACTTC. It translates to CASSPPYSTETQYF.

Worth noting for this clonotype: Mismatch with germline at one junction end may stem from a read error. The chain joins TRBV28 to TRBJ2-1; 9 bases are a match to TRBD2. Germline V gives CDR1 MDHEN, CDR2 SYDVKM. The CDR3 spans 16 residues. The DNA for the CDR3 is TGTGCCTGCAGTTCGCCAGCGCGGGAGGGTGTCAATGAGCAGTTCTTC. It specifies CACSSPAREGVNEQFF.

This clonotype has at least ten counts. The chain combines TRBV10-3 with TRBJ2-1; D gene ambiguous. Trimming stripped 0 bases from V and 3 bases from J, with 3 bases between. Germline CDR1 is ENHRY and CDR2 is SYGVKD. The CDR3 extends over 13 amino acids. The CDR3 sequence: CAISESGYNEQFF. CDR3 bases: TGTGCCATCAGTGAGTCAGGCTACAATGAGCAGTTCTTC.

This clonotype was picked up many times. V is TRBV5-1 and J is TRBJ2-1; D not certain. V gave up 3 bases and J gave up 3 bases, with 10 bases separating them. Germline V gene lookup returns CDR1 SGHRS and CDR2 YFSETQ. The CDR3 has 14 residues. CDR3 protein: CASSSVGNYNEQFF. CDR3 nucleotide sequence: TGCGCCAGCAGCTCGGTCGGAAACTACAATGAGCAGTTCTTC.

Worth noting for this clonotype: This clone may be a read error of a much larger clone one base away. The genes are TRBV20-1 and TRBJ1-2; TRBD1 matches 9 bases. CDR1 is DFQATT, CDR2 SNEGSKA, per germline (reference sequence). V lost 5 bases, J lost 7 bases, and 8 bases stayed unmatched. There are 13 residues in the CDR3. The CDR3 DNA follows: TGCAGTGCTGACGTACAGGGGGCAGGTGGCTACACCTTC. Its protein product is CSADVQGAGGYTF.

This clonotype was detected many times. The V and J genes are TRBV20-1 and TRBJ2-3; 9 bases align to TRBD2. The V gene's germline CDR1 is DFQATT and CDR2 SNEGSKA (reference sequence). This CDR3 is built from 13 residues. Trimming at V came to 4 bases and at J to 5 bases, leaving 4 bases not matched to a gene. The CDR3 DNA follows: TGCAGTGCTAAGGCTAGCGGGATAGATACGCAGTATTTT. Translated: CSAKASGIDTQYF.

The chain couples TRBV11-2 to TRBJ2-1, with 15 positions matching TRBD2. The CDR3 has 14 residues. The J segment lost 14 bases and the V segment lost 5 bases, leaving 7 bases of the junction unmatched. CDR1 and CDR2 (germline): SGHAT, FQNNGV. The CDR3 nucleotides read TGTGCCAGCAGCCCGGGACTAGCGGGAGGCTACGAGTTCTTC. Its translation: CASSPGLAGGYEFF.

This clonotype occurred many times. The gene calls are TRBV7-2 and TRBJ2-1; no definite D call. Germline CDR1 reads SGHTA; CDR2 reads FQGNSA. V was clipped by 1 base and J by 4 bases, with 11 bases between them. The length of the CDR3 is 15 residues. CDR3 sequence: CASSLVSATYNEQFF. CDR3 nucleotide sequence: TGTGCCAGCAGCTTAGTATCTGCCACTTACAATGAGCAGTTCTTC.

This clonotype was observed at least ten times. The chain links TRBV5-1 to TRBJ1-1; D may be TRBD1 (5 bases). Looked up from germline, CDR1 is SGHRS and CDR2 is YFSETQ. This CDR3 spans 19 amino acids. Trimming cost V 4 bases and J 0 bases, with 25 bases left between them. The CDR3 coding sequence is TGCGCCAGCAGCCCGCGGCCAGATCCTACAGGACGGATGAACACTGAAGCTTTCTTT. Amino acid sequence: CASSPRPDPTGRMNTEAFF.

In its sample, this clonotype was seen many times. The J gene is TRBJ1-1, the V gene TRBV11-2, with D unresolved. Trimming removed 4 bases from V and 0 bases from J, with 3 bases in between. The germline CDR1 and CDR2 sequences are SGHAT and FQNNGV. There are 12 residues in the CDR3. In DNA, the CDR3 is TGTGCCAGCAGCTCCATGAACACTGAAGCTTTCTTT. As protein: CASSSMNTEAFF.

About this clonotype itself: Given a far larger clone just one base away, this is likely a sequencing read error. The chain recombines TRBV7-8 with TRBJ1-1, with unresolved D. The CDR3 is 13 residues long. Germline values: CDR1 SGHVS, CDR2 FQNEAQ. CDR3 sequence (DNA): TGTGCCAGCAGCTTTTTACAGAACACTGAAGCTTCCTTT. It encodes CASSFLQNTEASF.

This clonotype has at least ten counts. CDR3 loop: CASSSDRGHEQYF. Written as DNA, the CDR3 is TGTGCCAGCAGTTCCGACAGGGGGCACGAGCAGTACTTC. V usage is TRBV5-4 and J usage is TRBJ2-7, with TRBD1 matching 10 bases. This CDR3 region has 13 residues. Looked up from germline, CDR1 is SGHNT and CDR2 is YYREEE (reference sequence). V lost 5 bases, J lost 5 bases, and 4 bases stayed unmatched.

This clonotype showed up many times. The chain employs TRBV28 and TRBJ1-4, with a possible D match to TRBD1 (6 bases). Germline V gene data show CDR1 as MDHEN and CDR2 as SYDVKM. The CDR3 is made up of 12 amino acids. Trimming removed 6 bases from V and 5 bases from J, with 7 bases in between. This CDR3 reads CASRTGNEKLFF. In DNA form, the CDR3 reads TGTGCCAGCAGGACAGGAAATGAAAAACTGTTTTTT.

This clonotype has ten or more counts. The rearrangement links TRBV7-9 to TRBJ2-5; 8 bases agree with TRBD2. Losses at the gene ends were 7 bases for V and 5 bases for J; bases not matched to a gene: 6. In germline, CDR1 is SEHNR, CDR2 FQNEAQ (reference sequence). This CDR3 is built from 13 residues. CDR3 sequence (DNA): TGTGCCAGCAAGGACCCGGGAGGGGAGACCCAGTACTTC. It is translated as CASKDPGGETQYF.

This clonotype was seen ten or more times. The rearrangement links TRBV20-1 to TRBJ1-1; tentatively, D is TRBD1 (5 bases). The CDR3 spans 12 residues. Germline CDR1 and CDR2: DFQATT and SNEGSKA (reference sequence). Trimming removed 5 bases from V and 2 bases from J, with 9 bases in between. The CDR3 sequence: CSAYRDNTEAFF. The CDR3 coding sequence is TGCAGTGCTTACCGGGACAACACTGAAGCTTTCTTT.

This clonotype was detected many times. The gene calls are TRBV29-1 and TRBJ2-5; TRBD1 might be the D (6 bases). The germline CDR1 and CDR2 sequences are SQVTM and ANQGSEA. The CDR3 length is 12 residues. Trimming removed 3 bases from V and 6 bases from J, with 11 bases in between. The CDR3 is CSVERGKKTQYF. The CDR3 DNA reads TGCAGCGTTGAGAGGGGGAAGAAGACCCAGTACTTC.

In this sample, this clonotype turned up many times. This chain links TRBV18 with TRBJ2-1, with D perhaps matching TRBD1 (5 bases). The CDR3 has 13 residues. Germline V CDR1 and CDR2: KGHSH, LQKENI. Trimming cost V 8 bases and J 5 bases, with 13 bases left between them. This CDR3 is CASTTGVNNEQFF. The CDR3 DNA reads as TGTGCCAGCACCACAGGAGTAAACAATGAGCAGTTCTTC.

In its sample, this clonotype was seen many times. This sequence joins TRBV20-1 and TRBJ2-1; 10 bases fit TRBD2. This CDR3 spans 13 amino acids. Germline trimming cut 5 bases from V and 6 bases from J; bases unmatched to any gene: 4. The germline V gene encodes CDR1 DFQATT and CDR2 SNEGSKA (reference sequence). The CDR3 sequence is CSAQAGGVNEQFF. CDR3 DNA: TGCAGTGCTCAAGCGGGAGGGGTCAATGAGCAGTTCTTC.

In its sample, this clonotype was seen many times. This sequence joins TRBV27 and TRBJ2-1; TRBD1 aligns across 7 bases. The CDR3 runs to 13 residues. V lost 4 bases, J lost 8 bases, and 5 bases stayed unmatched. In germline, CDR1 is MNHEY, CDR2 SMNVEV (reference sequence). CDR3 loop: CASSWAQGDEQFF. The CDR3, as DNA: TGTGCCAGCAGTTGGGCGCAGGGGGATGAGCAGTTCTTC.

This clonotype was detected ten times or more. This chain uses TRBV5-4 with TRBJ2-1; 8 positions agree with TRBD1. This CDR3 has 14 amino acids. V lost 9 bases to trimming and J lost 7 bases; unmatched junction nucleotides: 12. From germline, CDR1 is SGHNT and CDR2 YYREEE (reference sequence). CDR3 DNA: TGTGCCAACAGTAAGGGGGACAGGTCGAATGAGCAGTTCTTC. It yields the protein CANSKGDRSNEQFF.

This clonotype has only a few counts. A much larger clone differs by one base, so this may be a read error. This chain uses TRBV3-1 with TRBJ1-2; no clear D gene. CDR1 and CDR2 from the germline V gene are LGHDT and YNNKEL (reference sequence). The CDR3 contains 13 residues. V lost 10 bases and J 6 bases, leaving 18 bases between the germline ends. CDR3 sequence reads: CANTPPGRHGYTF. DNA for the CDR3: TGTGCCAACACCCCGCCGGGGAGGCATGGCTACACCTTC.

This clonotype was picked up many times. This chain connects TRBV5-1 to TRBJ2-1, with D hard to call. The CDR3 length is 15 residues. V lost 7 bases to trimming and J lost 1 base, with 15 bases between them. Germline V gives CDR1 SGHRS, CDR2 YFSETQ. The CDR3 DNA reads as TGCGCCAGCGCCATGACGTTCCGTTCCTACAATGAGCAGTTCTTC. Translation: CASAMTFRSYNEQFF. The whole variable domain, filled in from reference TRBV5-1 and TRBJ2-1, reads KAGVTQTPRYLIKTRGQQVTLSCSPISGHRSVSWYQQTPGQGLQFLFEYFSETQRNKGNFPGRFSGRQFSNSRSEMNVSTLELGDSALYLCASAMTFRSYNEQFFGPGTRLTVL.

This clonotype qualifies as medium-sized. The chain recombines TRBV7-3 with TRBJ2-1; 11 bases are a match to TRBD1. The length of the CDR3 is 21 residues. Trimming at V came to 0 bases and at J to 7 bases, leaving 20 bases not matched to a gene. The germline V gene has CDR1 SGHTA and CDR2 FQGTGA. The CDR3 region has the DNA TGTGCCAGCAGCTTAACGGACAGGGGGCTTTCTGGGAGGCAGATTGGGAATGAGCAGTTCTTC. As protein: CASSLTDRGLSGRQIGNEQFF. The full variable domain, in which reference TRBV7-3 and TRBJ2-1 provide the parts outside the CDR3, is GAGVSQTPSNKVTEKGKYVELRCDPISGHTALYWYRQSLGQGPEFLIYFQGTGAADDSGLPNDRFFAVRPEGSVSTLKIQRTERGDSAVYLCASSLTDRGLSGRQIGNEQFFGPGTRLTVL.